The clone carrying this T cell receptor (beta chain) occurred a few times. The TCRbeta library incorporated unique molecular identifiers. TCRdb recomputed calls from the PCR reads with MiXCR, one row per CDR3 protein. The table lists about 480,000 distinct CDR3 sequences, under 15% of them singletons, with less than 6.5% in the top ten. This sample is drawn from a study of T-cell reconstitution after alpha-beta-depleted transplantation in children. The CDR3 contains 15 residues. With 3 bases clipped from V and 2 bases from J, the junction kept 2 bases outside the gene matches. This clonotype originated in a human donor who donated a stem cell graft to a child with combined immunodeficiency. Sequenced material: PBMCs from the stem cell graft donor, taken from the stem cell graft. The chain is built from TRBV12-3 or TRBV12-4 and TRBJ2-5; 11 nucleotides agree with TRBD1. The CDR3 protein is CASSLDRGPQETQYF. CDR3 sequence (DNA): TGTGCCAGCAGTTTGGACAGGGGGCCACAAGAGACCCAGTACTTC.